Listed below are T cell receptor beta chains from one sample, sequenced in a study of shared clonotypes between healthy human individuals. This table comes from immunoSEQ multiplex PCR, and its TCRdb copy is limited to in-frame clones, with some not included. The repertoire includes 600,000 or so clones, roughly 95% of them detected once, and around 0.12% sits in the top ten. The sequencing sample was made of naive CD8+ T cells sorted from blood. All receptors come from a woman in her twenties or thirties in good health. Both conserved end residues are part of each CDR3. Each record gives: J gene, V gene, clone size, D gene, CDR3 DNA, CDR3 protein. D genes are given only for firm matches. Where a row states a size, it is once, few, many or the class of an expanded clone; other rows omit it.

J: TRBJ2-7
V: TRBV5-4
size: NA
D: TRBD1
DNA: TGTGCCAGCAGATCGGGACAGGGGGCGCTCAGCGAGCAGTACTTC
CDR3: CASRSGQGALSEQYF

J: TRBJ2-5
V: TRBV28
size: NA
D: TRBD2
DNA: TGTGCCAGCAGCCCAGGACTAGCGGGAGAAGGGGAGACCCAGTACTTC
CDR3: CASSPGLAGEGETQYF

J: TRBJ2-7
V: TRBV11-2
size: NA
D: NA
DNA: TGTGCCAGCAGCTTCGCACCGGGACCAACCTACGAGCAGTACTTC
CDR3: CASSFAPGPTYEQYF

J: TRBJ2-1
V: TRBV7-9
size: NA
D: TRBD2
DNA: TGTGCCAGCAGAGACACGGGGGGGAGATACTACAATGAGCAGTTCTTC
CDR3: CASRDTGGRYYNEQFF

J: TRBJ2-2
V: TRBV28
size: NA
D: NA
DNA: TGTGCCACCTCGGACAGTCTCCTATCGAACACCGGGGAGCTGTTTTTT
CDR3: CATSDSLLSNTGELFF

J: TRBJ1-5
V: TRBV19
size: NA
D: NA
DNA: TGTGCCAGTATTGACACGTATAGCAATCAGCCCCAGCATTTT
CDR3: CASIDTYSNQPQHF

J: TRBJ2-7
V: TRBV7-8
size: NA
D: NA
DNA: TGTGCCAGCAGCTCACCATCAGGGGGGGAGGGGCGATCCTACGAGCAGTACTTC
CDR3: CASSSPSGGEGRSYEQYF

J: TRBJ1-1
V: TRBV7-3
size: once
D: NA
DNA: TGTGCCAGCAGCTTAACCGGGGGCGAAGCTTTCTTT
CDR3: CASSLTGGEAFF

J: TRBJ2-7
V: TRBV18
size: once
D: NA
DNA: TGTGCCAGCTCACCCGGGACTTCCTCCTACGAGCAGTACTTC
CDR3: CASSPGTSSYEQYF

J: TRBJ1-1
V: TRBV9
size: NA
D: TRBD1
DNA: TGTGCCAGCAGCGTAAGCCAGGGGGCTTCTGAAGCTTTCTTT
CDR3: CASSVSQGASEAFF

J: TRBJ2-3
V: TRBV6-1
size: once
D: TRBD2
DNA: TGTGCCAGCAGTCAAGAATGGGGGGGATATCCAGATACGCAGTATTTT
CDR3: CASSQEWGGYPDTQYF

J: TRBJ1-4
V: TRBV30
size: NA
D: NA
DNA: TGTGCCTGGAGTATGGGGGCGCGAGAAAAACTGTTTTTT
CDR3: CAWSMGAREKLFF

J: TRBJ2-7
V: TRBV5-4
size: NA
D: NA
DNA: TGTGCCAGCAGCTTGGAACACTACGAGCAGTACTTC
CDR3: CASSLEHYEQYF

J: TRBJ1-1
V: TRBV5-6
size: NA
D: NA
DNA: TGTGCCAGCAGCTTGTATGGTCATGAAGCTTTCTTT
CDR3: CASSLYGHEAFF

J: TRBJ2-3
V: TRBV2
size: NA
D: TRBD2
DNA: TGTGCCAGCAGGACTTCCGGGACTAGCGCAACAGATACGCAGTATTTT
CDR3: CASRTSGTSATDTQYF

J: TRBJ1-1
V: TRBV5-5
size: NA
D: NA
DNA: TGTGCCAGTCTCGCCGGGGGGAGTGAAGCTTTCTTT
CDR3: CASLAGGSEAFF

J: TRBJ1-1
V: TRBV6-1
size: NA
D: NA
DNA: TGTGCCAGCAGTGAGCAGGGTTACATGAACACTGAAGCTTTCTTT
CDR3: CASSEQGYMNTEAFF

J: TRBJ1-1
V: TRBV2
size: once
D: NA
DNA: TGTGCCAGCAGCAGCATGAACACTGAAGCTTTCTTT
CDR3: CASSSMNTEAFF

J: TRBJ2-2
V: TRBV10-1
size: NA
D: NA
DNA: TGCGCCAGCAGTGAGCTTGGGGACACCGGGGAGCTGTTTTTT
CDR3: CASSELGDTGELFF

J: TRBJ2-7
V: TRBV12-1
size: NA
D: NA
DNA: TGTGCCAGCAGCTTTGGGATAGCACGAGAGCAGTACTTC
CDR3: CASSFGIAREQYF

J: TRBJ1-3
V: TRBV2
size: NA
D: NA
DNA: TGTGCCAGCAGTGACGCGATTCCGAGCTCTGGAAACACCATATATTTT
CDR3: CASSDAIPSSGNTIYF

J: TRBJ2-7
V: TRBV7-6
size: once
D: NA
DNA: TGTGCCAGCAGCTTAGCCGGGCCTACCTACGAGCAGTACTTC
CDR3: CASSLAGPTYEQYF

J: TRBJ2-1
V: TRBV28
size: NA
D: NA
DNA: TGTGCCAGCAAAGGGTACAATGAGCAGTTCTTC
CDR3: CASKGYNEQFF

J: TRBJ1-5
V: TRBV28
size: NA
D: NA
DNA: TGTGCCAGCAGTTGGACAGTCTATCAGCCCCAGCATTTT
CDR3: CASSWTVYQPQHF

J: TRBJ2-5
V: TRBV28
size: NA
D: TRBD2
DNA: TGTGCCAGCAGGGGCCGCGGGACTAGCGACCCAGAGACCCAGTACTTC
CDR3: CASRGRGTSDPETQYF

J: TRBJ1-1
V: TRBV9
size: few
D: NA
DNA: TGTGCCAGCAGCGCCAGGGGCGGGTGGGACACTGAAGCTTTCTTT
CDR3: CASSARGGWDTEAFF

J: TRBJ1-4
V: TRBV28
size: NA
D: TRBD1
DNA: TGTGCCAGTAGACGCGGACAGGTTGGAGAAAAACTGTTTTTT
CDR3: CASRRGQVGEKLFF

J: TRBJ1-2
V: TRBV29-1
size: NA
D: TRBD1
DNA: TGCAGCGTAGTTGCAGGACAGGGCGTTCCTAACTATGGCTACACCTTC
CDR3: CSVVAGQGVPNYGYTF

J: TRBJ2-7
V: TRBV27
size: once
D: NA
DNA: TGTGCCAGCAGTTCAGGGTACGGCGCCTACGAGCAGTACTTC
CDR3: CASSSGYGAYEQYF

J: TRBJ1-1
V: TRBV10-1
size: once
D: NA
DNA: TGCGCCAGCAGTGAGGACCCTATTGACGTTGGGACTGAAGCTTTCTTT
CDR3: CASSEDPIDVGTEAFF

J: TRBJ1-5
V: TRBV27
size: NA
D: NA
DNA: TGTGCCAGCAGTTTCTCCGGCGGGTCGCCCCAGCATTTT
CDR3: CASSFSGGSPQHF

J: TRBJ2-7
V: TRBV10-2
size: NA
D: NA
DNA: TGCGCCAGCAGTGAAAGGAGTGGCGGGACCTCCTCCTACGAGCAGTACTTC
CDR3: CASSERSGGTSSYEQYF

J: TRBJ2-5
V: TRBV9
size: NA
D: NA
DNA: TGTGCCAGCAGCGTAGACGGTGGGACCACCGGGGAGACCCAGTACTTC
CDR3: CASSVDGGTTGETQYF

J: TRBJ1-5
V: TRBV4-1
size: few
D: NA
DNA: TGCGCCAGCAGCCAAGTTCAGGGAGGTCGTCAGCCCCAGCATTTT
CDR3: CASSQVQGGRQPQHF

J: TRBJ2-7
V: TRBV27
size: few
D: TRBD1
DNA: TGTGCCAGCAGTCCCGGGACAGGATACGAGCAGTACTTC
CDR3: CASSPGTGYEQYF

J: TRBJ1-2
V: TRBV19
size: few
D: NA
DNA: TGTGCCAGTAGTATAGAGACTGGGGATGGCTACACCTTC
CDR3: CASSIETGDGYTF

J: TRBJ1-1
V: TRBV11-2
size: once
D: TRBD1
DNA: TGTGCCAGCAGTGCAACGACAGGGGGCCTACTTTACACTGAAGCTTTCTTT
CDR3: CASSATTGGLLYTEAFF

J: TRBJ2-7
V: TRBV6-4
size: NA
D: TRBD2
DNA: TGTGCCCGAAAGGTGAAACTAGCGGGAGACTACGAGCAGTACTTC
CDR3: CARKVKLAGDYEQYF

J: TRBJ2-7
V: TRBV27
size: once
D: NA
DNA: TGTGCCAGCAGTTATCGAGACGAGCAGTACTTC
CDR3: CASSYRDEQYF

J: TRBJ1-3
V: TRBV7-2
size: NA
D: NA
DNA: TGTGCCAGCGCAGAAGCGGGGGCCTACTCTGGAAACACCATATATTTT
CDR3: CASAEAGAYSGNTIYF

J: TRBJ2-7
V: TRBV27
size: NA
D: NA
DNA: TGTGCCAGCAGTTTCATAGGGGGGAAAACCTACGAGCAGTACTTC
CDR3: CASSFIGGKTYEQYF

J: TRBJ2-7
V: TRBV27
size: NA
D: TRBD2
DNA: TGTGCCAGCAGTTCACGGGACTACCAAAAAATTTCCGAGCAGTACTTC
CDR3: CASSSRDYQKISEQYF

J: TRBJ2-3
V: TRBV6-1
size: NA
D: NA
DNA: TGTGCCAGCACAGGGACCCGATTCATCCACTCTACGCAGTATTTT
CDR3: CASTGTRFIHSTQYF

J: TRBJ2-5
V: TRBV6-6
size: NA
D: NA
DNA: TGTGCCAGCAGCCCTCTAACTCAGGCAGAGACCCAGTACTTC
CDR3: CASSPLTQAETQYF

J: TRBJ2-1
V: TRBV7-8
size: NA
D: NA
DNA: TGTGCCAGCCTAGGAGTCTACAATGAGCAGTTCTTC
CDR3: CASLGVYNEQFF